Following are 17 T cell receptor beta chains from one sample sequenced in a study of spatial heterogeneity in lung cancer. Documented time point: blood at routine non-recurrence follow-up after resection. No cells were sorted before sequencing. The whole RNA sequenced was extracted from tumor, nontumor lung or frozen PBMC. TCRdb analysed the 5' RACE reads with MiXCR anew, one entry per CDR3 protein. The sample comprises about 120,000 distinct CDR3 sequences, 12% of which are singletons, and 16% rests with the top ten. Sequenced here: PBMCs, sampled at follow-up. The receptors come from a male donor with early-stage non-small cell lung cancer.

This rearrangement joins TRBV12-3 or TRBV12-4 to TRBJ1-5; 7 bases fit TRBD1. CDR3 length equals 16 residues. J lost 1 base, V lost 7 bases, and 10 bases had no gene match. Here the CDR3 DNA reads TGTGCCAGCATCCCACGACAGGGCCTAAGCAATCAGCCCCAGCATTTT. It encodes CASIPRQGLSNQPQHF.

In this sample, this clonotype turned up many times. Written as DNA, the CDR3 is TGTGCCAGCAATAACCCCGGGGCAGCCCAGCATTTT. Amino acids: CASNNPGAAQHF. The chain employs TRBV28 and TRBJ1-5; TRBD1 is a possible D gene (5 bases). The CDR3 extends over 12 amino acids. V lost 7 bases, J lost 11 bases, and 15 bases lay in between. Per germline, CDR1 MDHEN and CDR2 SYDVKM.

This clonotype appeared a few times. V and J are TRBV28 and TRBJ2-5; D remains ambiguous. The CDR3 covers 12 residues. Per germline, CDR1 MDHEN and CDR2 SYDVKM. V lost 8 bases and J lost 7, with 14 bases in between. The CDR3 coding sequence is TGTGCCAGCGGTACCCACACTTGGACCCAGTACTTC. Its translation is CASGTHTWTQYF.

The CDR3 spells CATSDQGTGSDTQYF. CDR3 nucleotide sequence: TGTGCCACCAGTGACCAAGGGACAGGGTCAGATACGCAGTATTTT. This chain connects TRBV24-1 to TRBJ2-3, with TRBD1 matching 9 bases. The V gene's germline CDR1 is KGHDR and CDR2 SFDVKD. The V segment lost 4 bases and the J segment 4 bases; nucleotides outside the gene matches: 5. The CDR3 runs to 15 residues.

Many counts were recorded for this clonotype. The rearrangement joins TRBV7-8 to TRBJ2-2, with 9 nucleotides matching TRBD2. The junction had 3 bases not matched to a gene; V was cut back by 6 bases and J by 1 base. Germline V gives CDR1 SGHVS, CDR2 FQNEAQ. The CDR3 totals 15 residues. CDR3 sequence: CASRVSGGNTGELFF. The CDR3 nucleotides read TGTGCCAGCAGGGTTAGCGGGGGGAACACCGGGGAGCTGTTTTTT.

This clonotype has at least ten counts. The chain uses TRBV12-3 or TRBV12-4 and TRBJ2-4; D remains unclear. Trimming pared 0 bases from V and 5 bases from J, leaving 5 bases between. This CDR3 has 13 residues. The CDR3 loop is CASSLARQNIQYF. The CDR3 nucleotides read TGTGCCAGCAGTTTAGCGAGGCAAAACATTCAGTACTTC.

This clonotype was detected a few times. The chain couples TRBV24-1 to TRBJ2-7; TRBD2 matches 14 bases. The CDR3 extends over 16 amino acids. The J segment lost 5 bases and the V segment lost 9 bases, leaving 11 bases of the junction unmatched. The germline V gene encodes CDR1 KGHDR and CDR2 SFDVKD. CDR3 in DNA: TGTGCCACCTCGGGACTAGCGGGGGATTCCCTCGACGAGCAGTACTTC. Translation: CATSGLAGDSLDEQYF.

V is TRBV6-5 and J is TRBJ2-7; 8 bases align to TRBD1. CDR1 is MNHEY, CDR2 SVGAGI, per germline. V was clipped by 5 bases and J by 7 bases; unmatched bases: 10. The CDR3 has 14 residues. The CDR3: CASSPRTGPREQYF. The CDR3 coding sequence is TGTGCCAGCAGTCCCCGGACAGGGCCTAGGGAGCAGTACTTC.

This clonotype was detected many times. The J gene is TRBJ1-2, the V gene TRBV21-1. TRBV21-1 is a pseudogene locus. The length of the CDR3 is 15 residues. As DNA, the CDR3 is TGTGCCAGCAGCAGGCCGAGGGCCCGGAGGGATGGCTACACCTTC. Protein: CASSRPRARRDGYTF.

This clonotype was found a few times. This chain connects TRBV5-1 to TRBJ1-1, with D uncertain. Germline V lookup: CDR1 SGHRS, CDR2 YFSETQ. The CDR3 runs to 14 residues. V gave up 4 bases and J gave up 1 base, with 11 bases separating them. CDR3 nucleotide sequence: TGCGCCAGCAGCCCGAAGGGTTCGAACACTGAAGCTTTCTTT. It encodes CASSPKGSNTEAFF.

This clonotype was picked up many times. This chain joins TRBV27 and TRBJ1-5; D possibly corresponds to TRBD1 (6 bases). Trimming left V 5 bases short and J 0 bases short, with 11 bases between. The CDR3 is made up of 15 amino acids. Germline CDR1 MNHEY, CDR2 SMNVEV (reference sequence). CDR3 residues: CASSRGQYSNQPQHF. The CDR3 nucleotides are TGTGCCAGCAGTCGGGGGCAATATAGCAATCAGCCCCAGCATTTT.

The chain combines TRBV18 with TRBJ2-5; no clear D gene. V gave up 0 bases and J gave up 2 bases, with 13 bases separating them. Germline assignment: CDR1 KGHSH and CDR2 LQKENI. The CDR3 totals 16 residues. The CDR3 DNA reads as TGTGCCAGCTCACCACCGAGAGGACGGACGCAAGAGACCCAGTACTTC. Amino acids: CASSPPRGRTQETQYF.

Many counts were recorded for this clonotype. V gene TRBV20-1 combines with J gene TRBJ2-6; D gene ambiguous. Trimming stripped 5 bases from V and 0 bases from J, with 5 bases between. The CDR3 length is 13 residues. Germline CDR1 and CDR2: DFQATT and SNEGSKA (reference sequence). The CDR3 region has the DNA TGCAGTGCTTACAACTCTGGGGCCAACGTCCTGACTTTC. This codes for CSAYNSGANVLTF.

The rearrangement joins TRBV2 to TRBJ2-5, with a tentative D call TRBD2 (6 bases). Trimming cost V 3 bases and J 5 bases, with 10 bases left between them. Germline values: CDR1 SNHLY, CDR2 FYNNEI. The CDR3 runs 13 residues. The CDR3 DNA sequence: TGTGCCAGCAGTGATGGAGGGGTTGAGACCCAGTACTTC. Encoded protein: CASSDGGVETQYF.

This clonotype showed up many times. The chain carries TRBV24-1 and TRBJ1-2, with D maybe TRBD1 (6 bases). In germline, CDR1 is KGHDR, CDR2 SFDVKD. The ends were cut back, 3 bases at V and 5 bases at J, with 9 bases in the middle. The length of the CDR3 is 13 residues. CDR3 amino acids: CATSDGRGYGYTF. CDR3 sequence (DNA): TGTGCCACCAGTGATGGCAGGGGATATGGCTACACCTTC.

This clonotype has only a few counts. The chain uses TRBV28 and TRBJ1-5, with 7 positions matching TRBD1. The J segment lost 7 bases and the V segment lost 7 bases, leaving 10 bases of the junction unmatched. The CDR3 runs 14 residues. Germline CDR1 and CDR2: MDHEN and SYDVKM. The CDR3: CASTPTGMRQPQHF. The CDR3 DNA follows: TGTGCCAGCACTCCGACAGGGATGAGGCAGCCCCAGCATTTT.

V is TRBV12-3 or TRBV12-4 and J is TRBJ2-5, with 7 bases aligning to TRBD2. This CDR3 has 14 amino acids. V dropped 3 bases and J dropped 3; count of bases not matched to a gene: 4. In DNA form, the CDR3 reads TGTGCCAGCAGTTTCTGGGGAGGGAAAGAGACCCAGTACTTC. It codes for CASSFWGGKETQYF.